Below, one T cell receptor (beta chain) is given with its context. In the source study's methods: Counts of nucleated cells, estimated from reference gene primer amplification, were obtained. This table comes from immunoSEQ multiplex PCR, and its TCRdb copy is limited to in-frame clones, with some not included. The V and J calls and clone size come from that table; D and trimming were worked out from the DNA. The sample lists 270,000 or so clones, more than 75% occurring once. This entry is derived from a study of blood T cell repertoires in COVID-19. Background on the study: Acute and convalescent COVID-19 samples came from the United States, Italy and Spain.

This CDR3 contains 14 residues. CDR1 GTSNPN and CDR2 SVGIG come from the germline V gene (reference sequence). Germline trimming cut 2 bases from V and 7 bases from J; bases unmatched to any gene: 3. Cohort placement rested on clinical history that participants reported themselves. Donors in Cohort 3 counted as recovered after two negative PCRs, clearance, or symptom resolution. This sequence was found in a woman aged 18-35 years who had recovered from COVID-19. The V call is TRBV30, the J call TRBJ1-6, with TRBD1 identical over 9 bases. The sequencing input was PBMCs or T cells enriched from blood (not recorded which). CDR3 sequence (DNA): TGTGCCTGGAGTTTCGGGACAGGGAATTCACCCCTCCACTTT. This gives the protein CAWSFGTGNSPLHF.